Below, one T cell receptor (beta chain) is given with its context. Its matching antigen is unknown. Brentuximab vedotin exposure varied, and every patient relapsed after autologous stem cell transplantation. The sample is drawn from a study of PD-1 blockade in classical Hodgkin lymphoma. Study-wide context: Nivolumab was administered to patients intravenously at 3 mg/kg every 2 weeks.

Trimming at V came to 4 bases and at J to 4 bases, leaving 8 bases not matched to a gene. The CDR3 totals 16 residues. CDR1 is PRHDT and CDR2 is FYEKMQ in the germline V gene (reference sequence). Only in-frame clones appear in the TCRdb table, and some are missing; sequencing was by immunoSEQ multiplex PCR. This table has around 44,000 clones, roughly nine tenths appearing once. Study findings and constraints: Underlying causes for the observed repertoire differences were not defined, possibly disease activity or prior therapy. The study found complete responders had baseline diversity similar to newly diagnosed patients.

The source material was peripheral blood mononuclear cells (PBMCs), sampled before the second cycle of nivolumab. The clonotype originates from a human donor with classical Hodgkin lymphoma. This chain connects TRBV13 to TRBJ2-3, with TRBD2 matching over 10 bases. CDR3 protein: CASSSSGGAVADTQYF. In nucleotides, the CDR3 is TGTGCCAGCAGCTCCAGCGGGGGGGCTGTGGCAGATACGCAGTATTTT.